This T cell receptor (beta chain) comes out of a study of tumor-infiltrating lymphocytes in primary liver carcinoma (dated by TCRdb to 2015 to 2018). About the investigation overall: Of the five patients, three men and two women aged 30 to 69 years, four had hepatocellular carcinoma and one had combined HCC and intrahepatic cholangiocarcinoma. For each liver tumor, the study sampled five regions along with adjacent normal tissue and blood, and applied TCRbeta repertoire sequencing, expression microarrays and whole-exome sequencing. TCRbeta repertoire sequencing covered 35 specimens from 5 patients: about 25 tumor regions, 5 adjacent noncancerous liver tissues and 5 peripheral blood samples. The tumors of the five patients were staged as T1-T3 N0M0, with maximum diameters ranging from about 4 to 10 cm. Each sample produced about 3.5 to 7.13 million productive TCRbeta reads, and read depth showed no significant difference between tissue types. Technical replicate repertoires showed high reproducibility, with mean shared-clone rates around 0.9 and correlation coefficients above 0.95.

The investigation overall reported the following: Comparison of CD4+ and CD8+ T cell repertoires was precluded by the use of bulk unsorted samples. Pairs of tumor regions showed greater repertoire overlap (mean roughly 35%) than tumor-adjacent pairs (roughly 17%) or tumor-blood pairs (roughly 15%), which is consistent with antigen-driven expansion. The top 250 clones made up a significantly larger repertoire fraction in tumors than in blood (p = 0.039). Only 4 or 5 patients were included in the study, and the authors note that the findings should be validated in a larger study. Only the TCR beta chain was sequenced, so true repertoire diversity is likely underestimated because unpaired alpha chains were not captured.

This clonotype was seen a handful of times. Its antigen is still unknown. The sample holds no much larger clone one base away, and base qualities are not on file. Trimming takes 0 bases from V and 4 bases from J, and the germline ends sit 5 bases apart. Based on the germline V gene, the CDR1 and CDR2 sequences are SGHRS and YFSETQ. Spanning cysteine to phenylalanine, the CDR3 consists of 14 amino acids. Solely the CDR3 DNA is kept, with 42 bases framed from the first base. Without any cell sorting, total RNA and DNA were extracted together from around 18-30 mg of bulk tissue using the AllPrep DNA/RNA mini kit. Between late 2015 and March 2016, about five patients in China with histopathologically diagnosed primary liver carcinoma had their tumors surgically resected. At the time of sampling, the patients had chronic HBV infection and had not received any treatment. Fresh tumor and adjacent tissue pieces were bisected, with one half stored in RNAlater at -80 degrees C and the other half sent for histology.

TCRbeta-specific cDNA was reverse-transcribed from approximately 500 ng total RNA using a constant-region primer and ProtoScript II reverse transcriptase. Three nested multiplex PCR rounds, following a slightly modified ARM-PCR procedure, were used to build the TCRbeta libraries. Each of the first two PCR rounds ran for about 9 cycles and used multiplex TRBV1-TRBV30 forward primers together with a Cbeta reverse primer. Sample barcodes and Illumina adapters were added in a final 25-cycle PCR using Deep VentR polymerase. Before sequencing, amplicons between 200 and 500 bp were purified from gel using a QIAquick gel extraction kit. An Illumina HiSeq 2500 was used to sequence the TCRbeta amplicons, generating 250-bp paired-end reads. The authors' analysis ran thus. Quality trimming of reads was performed with Trimmomatic v0.33, and paired reads were merged with FLASH v1.2.11 so that full CDR3 sequences could be recovered. MiGEC v1.2.1b assigned V, D and J germline segments to the rearranged TCRbeta sequences. VDJtools v1.0.0 computed clonotype statistics and Shannon-Wiener diversity indices. Except for diversity analysis, only the 250 most abundant clonotypes of each sample were used in subsequent analyses to reduce sampling bias. TCRdb reworked the public reads: Q25 trimming with fastp, MiXCR clone assembly, productive beta chains retained. Each entry is one CDR3 protein sequence, shown with its most common DNA and genes. What appears here as the V and J calls and clone size reflects TCRdb's work, not the paper's. In all, the sample holds 80,000 or so distinct CDR3 sequences, and roughly 69% of those were seen once. The ten top clones hold approximately 26% of the sample.

The receptor's source is a man in his forties with primary liver carcinoma and hepatitis B virus infection. Sequenced: tumor-adjacent normal liver tissue. The rearrangement combines TRBV5-1 with TRBJ2-6; no D gene is confidently identified. The DNA sequence is TGCGCCAGCAGCTTGGTATCGGGGGCCAACGTCCTGACTTTC. It is translated as CASSLVSGANVLTF.